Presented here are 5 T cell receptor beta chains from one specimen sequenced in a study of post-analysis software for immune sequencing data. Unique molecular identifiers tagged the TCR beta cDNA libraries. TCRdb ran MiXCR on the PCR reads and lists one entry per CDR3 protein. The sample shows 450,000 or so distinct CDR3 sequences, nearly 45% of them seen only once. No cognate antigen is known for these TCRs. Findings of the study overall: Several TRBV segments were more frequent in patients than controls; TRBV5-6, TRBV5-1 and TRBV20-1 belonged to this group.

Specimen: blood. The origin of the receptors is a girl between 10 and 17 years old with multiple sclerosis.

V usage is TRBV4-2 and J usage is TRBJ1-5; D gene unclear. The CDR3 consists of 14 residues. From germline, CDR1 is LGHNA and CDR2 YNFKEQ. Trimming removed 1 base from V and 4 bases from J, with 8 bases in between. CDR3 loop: CASSQVRGNQPQHF. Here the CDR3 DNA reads TGTGCCAGCAGCCAAGTTAGAGGGAATCAGCCCCAGCATTTT.

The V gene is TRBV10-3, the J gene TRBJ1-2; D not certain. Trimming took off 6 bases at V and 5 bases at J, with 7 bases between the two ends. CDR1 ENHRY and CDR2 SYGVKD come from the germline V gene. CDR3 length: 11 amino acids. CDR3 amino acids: CAIREQYGYTF. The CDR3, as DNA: TGTGCCATCAGGGAACAGTATGGCTACACCTTC.

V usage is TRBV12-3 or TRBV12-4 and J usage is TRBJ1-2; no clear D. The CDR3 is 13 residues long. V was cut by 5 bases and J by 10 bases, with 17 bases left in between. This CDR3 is CASSAETVTAYTF. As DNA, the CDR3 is TGTGCCAGCAGTGCCGAAACAGTGACCGCCTACACCTTC.

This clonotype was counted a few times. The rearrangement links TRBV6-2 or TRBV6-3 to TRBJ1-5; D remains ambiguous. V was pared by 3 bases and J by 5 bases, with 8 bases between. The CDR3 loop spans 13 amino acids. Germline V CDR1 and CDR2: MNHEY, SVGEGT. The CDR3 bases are TGTGCCAGCAGTTATTCCGTGTATCAGCCCCAGCATTTT. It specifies CASSYSVYQPQHF.

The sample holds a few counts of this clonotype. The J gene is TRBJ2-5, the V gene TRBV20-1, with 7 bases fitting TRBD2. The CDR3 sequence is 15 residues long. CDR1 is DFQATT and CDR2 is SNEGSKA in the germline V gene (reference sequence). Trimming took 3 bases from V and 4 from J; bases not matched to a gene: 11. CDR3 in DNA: TGCAGTGCTAGGTTTGGGTGGGAGGGCCGAGAGACCCAGTACTTC. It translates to CSARFGWEGRETQYF.